This TCR beta chain is from a study of T-cell reconstitution after alpha-beta-depleted transplantation in children. Germline V gene lookup returns CDR1 MNHEY and CDR2 SMNVEV (reference sequence). The ends were cut back, 6 bases at V and 2 bases at J, with 23 bases in the middle. The CDR3 runs 17 residues. A library of TCRbeta sequences, prepared with unique molecular identifiers, was generated. MiXCR, applied by TCRdb to the PCR reads, yields one record per CDR3 protein. The profile covers roughly 500,000 distinct CDR3 sequences, with approximately 20% appearing a single time and 3.3% taken by the ten largest.

The chain has TRBV27 and TRBJ2-7, with D perhaps given as TRBD1 or TRBD2 (5 bases each). The sample was PBMCs from the stem cell graft donor, taken from the stem cell graft. The TCR was taken from a human donor who donated a stem cell graft to a child with acute lymphoblastic leukemia. The CDR3 region is CASSLGTSDWGTYEQYF. CDR3 nucleotide sequence: TGTGCCAGCAGCCTCGGGACCTCCGATTGGGGCACCTACGAGCAGTACTTC.